These 4 T cell receptor beta chains were all obtained from the same sample, sequenced in a study of T cell responses to AZD1222 COVID-19 vaccine. Generated by immunoSEQ multiplex PCR, the TCRdb table keeps only in-frame clones and is missing some. The table has approximately 150,000 clones, about 93% seen once. The material sequenced was peripheral blood, taken on day 0 of AZD1222 vaccination. The receptors originated from an adult in good health.

Notes on this clone: The same CDR3 is also encoded by other DNA sequences in this sample. The chain recombines TRBV7-2 with TRBJ1-1; TRBD1 might be the D (5 bases). The CDR3 is made up of 13 amino acids. The germline CDR1 and CDR2 sequences are SGHTA and FQGNSA. V was cut by 2 bases and J by 2 bases, with 6 bases left in between. The CDR3: CASSLQGNTEAFF. CDR3 DNA: TGTGCCAGCAGCTTACAGGGTAACACTGAAGCTTTCTTT.

The chain recombines TRBV27 with TRBJ2-7, with D possibly TRBD2 on 5 matching bases. CDR3 length equals 15 residues. With 2 bases removed from V and 2 bases from J, the gap between germline ends came to 13 bases. Germline V gene lookup returns CDR1 MNHEY and CDR2 SMNVEV (reference sequence). The CDR3, as DNA: TGTGCCAGCAGTTTACGCGGACGGGAACCCTACGAGCAGTACTTC. The encoded protein is CASSLRGREPYEQYF.

The gene calls are TRBV4-3 and TRBJ1-2; possibly TRBD1 for D (6 bases). Germline CDR1 and CDR2: LGHNA and YSLEER. The CDR3 covers 17 residues. Trimming cost V 1 base and J 1 base, with 16 bases left between them. Written as DNA, the CDR3 is TGCGCCAGCAGCCAAGTGGTGTCCGGACAGAGTAACTATGGCTACACCTTC. Translated: CASSQVVSGQSNYGYTF.

As concerns this clone: This CDR3 is also generated by other DNA sequences in the sample. The rearrangement uses TRBV4-3 and TRBJ1-3; no firm D call. The CDR3 runs 16 residues. V dropped 0 bases and J dropped 1 base, with 10 bases sitting between them. The V gene's germline CDR1 is LGHNA and CDR2 YSLEER. In DNA, the CDR3 is TGCGCCAGCAGCCAAGATCCCCGGGGATCTGGAAACACCATATATTTT. Its translation: CASSQDPRGSGNTIYF.